This is a list of T cell receptor beta chains from one sample in a study of regulatory T cells in long-lasting Graves disease. TCRdb re-analysed the multiplex PCR reads in MiXCR, keeping a single row per CDR3 protein. The sample yields about 460,000 distinct CDR3 sequences, approximately 15% seen once. These data are also associated with another study on T cells in Graves' hyperthyroidism and ophthalmopathy.

The specimen was peripheral blood mononuclear cells (PBMCs), collected at new diagnosis, from a patient treated with antithyroid drugs. The origin of the receptors is a woman in her fifties or sixties with Graves disease. Each CDR3 is given with its conserved first and last residue. D genes are given only for firm matches. Clone size is shown for a subset of rows, as once, few, many or a class of expanded clone.

d_call clone_size j_call v_call cdr3_nt cdr3_aa
. many TRBJ1-5 TRBV28 TGTGCCAGCATCGGACAGTATAGCAATCAGCCCCAGCATTTT CASIGQYSNQPQHF
. many TRBJ2-7 TRBV6-1 TGTGCCAGCAGTATACTAACCGGACTCGATAAGTACTTC CASSILTGLDKYF
. many TRBJ2-5 TRBV7-9 TGTGCCAGCAGCTCCCTGGGCAGGGATCAGACCCAGTACTTC CASSSLGRDQTQYF
. many TRBJ2-1 TRBV12-3/TRBV12-4 TGTGCCAGCAGTTTGGGTGGGGAGGAGTTCTTC CASSLGGEEFF
. few TRBJ2-2 TRBV9 TGTGCCAGCAGCGTAGAGCAGGCCCACACCGGGGAGCTGTTTTTT CASSVEQAHTGELFF
. . TRBJ2-7 TRBV19 TGTGCCAGTAGTCCCGCGGGTCCTGGGAGCTACGAGCAGTACTTC CASSPAGPGSYEQYF
. many TRBJ2-5 TRBV7-8 TGTGCCAGCAGCTTAGATGTGGGGGGAGTATCACAAGAGACCCAGTACTTC CASSLDVGGVSQETQYF
. many TRBJ2-1 TRBV7-9 TGTGCCAGCAGCTCCGACTCGTACAATGAGCAGTTCTTC CASSSDSYNEQFF
. . TRBJ2-3 TRBV5-1 TGCGCCAGCATACCGTCCGGGGCGGTGTATACAGATACGCAGTATTTT CASIPSGAVYTDTQYF
TRBD1 few TRBJ2-2 TRBV6-5 TGTGCCAGCAGTTCTTATCGGGACAGAAGGGGGTCGAACACCGGGGAGCTGTTTTTT CASSSYRDRRGSNTGELFF
TRBD2 many TRBJ2-3 TRBV2 TGTGCCAGCAGTGAATCTGGACTAGCGGGAGCAGATACGCAGTATTTT CASSESGLAGADTQYF
TRBD2 few TRBJ2-7 TRBV30 TGTGCCTGGAGGGTTGCGGGAGTCCCCTACGAGCAGTACTTC CAWRVAGVPYEQYF
. many TRBJ2-7 TRBV6-5 TGTGCCAGCAGTTACACGGATACTCGTGGCAGGGTAGTCGAGCAGTACTTC CASSYTDTRGRVVEQYF
TRBD2 few TRBJ2-5 TRBV28 TGTGCCAGCACATTACTAGCGGGAGGTCCAGAGACCCAGTACTTC CASTLLAGGPETQYF
TRBD1 . TRBJ1-2 TRBV19 TGTGCCAGTAGAGGCGGTACAGGGGGCAAAGCTGAGGTCAACTATGGCTACACCTTC CASRGGTGGKAEVNYGYTF
. few TRBJ1-4 TRBV6-1 TGTGTCTCGCGGGGGGCAGAGGAAAAACTGTTTTTT CVSRGAEEKLFF
TRBD2 many TRBJ2-7 TRBV30 TGTGCCTGGACTAGCGGGGGGGACGAGCAGTACTTC CAWTSGGDEQYF
TRBD1 many TRBJ1-1 TRBV2 TGTGCCAGCAGTGTACAGGGGGTATTCACTGAAGCTTTCTTT CASSVQGVFTEAFF
. many TRBJ2-5 TRBV30 TGTGCCTGGAGTGTAGGAGTAGCCGGACAAGAGACCCAGTACTTC CAWSVGVAGQETQYF
. few TRBJ2-3 TRBV10-3 TGTGCCATCAGTGGGCTAGCGAGAAAGGGGTCTGTCACAGATACGCAGTATTTT CAISGLARKGSVTDTQYF
. few TRBJ2-7 TRBV28 TGTGCCAGCAGCGGGGGCAACTACGAGCAGTACTTC CASSGGNYEQYF
TRBD2 . TRBJ2-1 TRBV6-1 TGTGCCAGCAGAGGGGACTATCGCTACAATGAGCAGTTCTTC CASRGDYRYNEQFF
TRBD2 few TRBJ2-5 TRBV5-1 TGCGCCAGCAGCTTGACCGGGGGGTCGCGAGAGACCCAGTACTTC CASSLTGGSRETQYF
. . TRBJ2-1 TRBV7-9 TGTGCCAGCAGTCGTCGAGCAATCAATTACAATGAGCAGTTCTTC CASSRRAINYNEQFF
. few TRBJ2-1 TRBV24-1 TGTGCCACCAGTGACCTCAATAATGAGCAGTTCTTC CATSDLNNEQFF
TRBD2 many TRBJ2-7 TRBV18 TGTGCCAGCTCACGACTAGCGTCTATCTCCTACGAGCAGTACTTC CASSRLASISYEQYF
TRBD1 . TRBJ1-1 TRBV18 TGTGCCAGCTCACCTTCTGGGGACAGGGGCACTGAAGCTTTCTTT CASSPSGDRGTEAFF
. few TRBJ2-7 TRBV5-1 TGCGCCAGCAGCTTGGCCCCAGGCCCGCGGGACTACGAGCAGTACTTC CASSLAPGPRDYEQYF
. many TRBJ2-7 TRBV5-5 TGTGCCAGCAGCTACCGGGACCCCAGCTCCTACGAGCAGTACTTC CASSYRDPSSYEQYF
. many TRBJ2-2 TRBV10-2 TGCGCCAGCAGTGAGCCCGGGGTGGCACCGAACACCGGGGAGCTGTTTTTT CASSEPGVAPNTGELFF
. many TRBJ2-7 TRBV5-6 TGTGCCAGCAGCTTTGAGGGGAGCAGCTCCTACGAGCAGTACTTC CASSFEGSSSYEQYF
TRBD2 . TRBJ2-1 TRBV6-4 TGTGCCGGCAGTGAGGGACTAGCGGGAGGGCCTTTTGTCAGTGAGCAGTTCTTC CAGSEGLAGGPFVSEQFF
TRBD1 many TRBJ2-1 TRBV24-1 TGTGCCACCAGTGACCCAGGGACAGGGACGGTGCATGAGCAGTTCTTC CATSDPGTGTVHEQFF
TRBD2 many TRBJ2-5 TRBV29-1 TGCAGCGTTGATAAAGGACTAGCGGGTGTCCAAGAGACCCAGTACTTC CSVDKGLAGVQETQYF
TRBD1 many TRBJ1-2 TRBV28 TGTGCCAGCAGTACCTCCCACAGGGGGGCTTTTGGCTACACCTTC CASSTSHRGAFGYTF
. . TRBJ1-2 TRBV7-9 TGTGCCAGCAGGGAAGCTAGCGGGAGTCCCTACGAGCAGGAGACAATCTCTGGCTACACCTTC CASREASGSPYEQETISGYTF
. many TRBJ2-7 TRBV27 TGTGCCAGCAGTTCCTTGACAGCCTCCTACGAGCAGTACTTC CASSSLTASYEQYF
. many TRBJ1-5 TRBV20-1 TGCAGTGCTAGAGATATTAATTCGTCCTATAGCAATCAGCCCCAGCATTTT CSARDINSSYSNQPQHF
TRBD2 . TRBJ2-7 TRBV5-5 TGTGCCAGCAGCCCTCCGCGGGGGAGGGGATGGGAGCAGTACTTC CASSPPRGRGWEQYF
. . TRBJ2-1 TRBV20-1 TGCAGTGCTAGACCAGGGGTTCAATACAATGAGCAGTTCTTC CSARPGVQYNEQFF
. few TRBJ2-5 TRBV2 TGTGCCAGCAGTGTTGTCCAAGAGACCCAGTACTTC CASSVVQETQYF
. once TRBJ1-4 TRBV6-5 TGTGCCAGCAGTTATAGTGAAAAACTGTTTTTT CASSYSEKLFF
. few TRBJ2-7 TRBV5-1 TGCGCCAGCAGCCCGGACTACTCCTACGAGCAGTACTTC CASSPDYSYEQYF
. . TRBJ2-5 TRBV5-1 TGCGCCAGCAGCTTGGTAGGGGAGGATGGGGAGACCCAGTACTTC CASSLVGEDGETQYF
. few TRBJ1-2 TRBV3-1 TGTGCCAGCAGCCTTTCGGCGGGGGACTATGGCTACACCTTC CASSLSAGDYGYTF
TRBD2 many TRBJ2-3 TRBV3-1 TGTGCCAGCAGCCAAGAGACTAGCGGGTTGGGAGATACGCAGTATTTT CASSQETSGLGDTQYF
. many TRBJ1-1 TRBV29-1 TGCAGCGTCCGATTCGCGGGCACTGAAGCTTTCTTT CSVRFAGTEAFF
TRBD2 many TRBJ2-5 TRBV27 TGTGCCAGCAGTTTCCGTCATGACCTAGCGGGACAAGAGACCCAGTACTTC CASSFRHDLAGQETQYF
TRBD1 . TRBJ2-1 TRBV27 TGTGCCAGCAGTTTCCTCCGACAGGGGGCGAATGAGCAGTTCTTC CASSFLRQGANEQFF
. . TRBJ2-7 TRBV5-1 TGCGCCAGTGCGAATCAACCCTACGAGCAGTACTTC CASANQPYEQYF